This T cell receptor (beta chain) is from a study of human T cells and chemical hapten exposure. The V gene lost 3 bases and the J gene lost 3 bases, with 12 bases spanning the gap. CDR1 is SNHLY and CDR2 is FYNNEI in the germline V gene. The CDR3 contains 14 residues. The library put unique molecular identifiers onto individual cDNA molecules. How the authors handled the data: Sampled TCR counts reached a median of 95,638 per sample, with values ranging from roughly 20,000 to 700,000. From the RACE reads, TCRdb called clonotypes with MiXCR, one entry per CDR3 protein. The V and J calls were determined by TCRdb, not by the authors. The sample contains 60,000 to 80,000 distinct CDR3 sequences, 6% to 7% of which appear only once. Sample time point: healthy volunteer bleed at 6 weeks. The study extracted total RNA from unfractionated whole blood. The study's findings and limits: TCRs exceeding a frequency of 1 in 1000 stayed unchanged under DPC sensitization.

In its sample, this clonotype was seen many times. The antigen is not known. The rearrangement uses TRBV2 and TRBJ2-7, with a weak D call TRBD2 (5 bases). The sequence was collected from a female donor in good health. Some clones in this sample may be carry-over from other donors' samples. The sequenced material came from whole blood. CDR3 sequence reads: CASSDSAEVYEQYF. The DNA of the CDR3 is TGTGCCAGCAGTGATAGCGCTGAAGTCTACGAGCAGTACTTC.